This paragraph reports one T cell receptor (beta chain). Antigen specificity is unknown. The data derive from a study of CD4 T cells in relation to SARS-CoV-2 and coronaviruses. Study context: ViraFEST: approximately eleven-day antigen culture of PBMCs, then TCR beta CDR3 sequencing. Study-level points and caveats: Pre-pandemic and post-infection samples never came from the same donor.

The unexposed donors gave CD4+ T cells in about 2011-2018, prior to COVID-19. After about 11 days of culture, CD4+ T cells were isolated. Fresh IL-2 medium replaced half the medium on days 3 and 7. The repertoire was sequenced with immunoSEQ multiplex PCR; TCRdb's copy has only in-frame clones and lacks some. The repertoire holds some 11,000 clones, with roughly 81% as singletons. Trimming stripped 6 bases from V and 4 bases from J, with 16 bases between. The germline CDR1 and CDR2 sequences are ENHRY and SYGVKD. The CDR3 consists of 15 residues. This chain joins TRBV10-3 and TRBJ1-5, with a weak D call TRBD1 (5 bases). Material for sequencing was CD4+ T cells from PBMCs, cultured in vitro. The receptor was derived from a human donor in good health. The CDR3 sequence: CAIRDASGGNQPQHF. In DNA form, the CDR3 reads TGTGCCATCAGGGACGCATCGGGGGGAAATCAGCCCCAGCATTTT.